What follows are 30 T cell receptor beta chains derived from one specimen sequenced in a study of shared clonotypes between healthy human individuals. The table came from immunoSEQ multiplex PCR; TCRdb's copy has only in-frame clones and leaves some out. Among about 1.1 million clones listed, around 77% were seen once. Sequencing used memory CD4+ T cells from PBMCs. Sample subset: CD45RA-negative fraction. These receptors all stem from a man in his late teens or twenties in good health. Some clones in this sample may be carry-over from other donors' samples.

The rearrangement joins TRBV5-4 to TRBJ2-3; D might be TRBD1 (5 bases). Germline values: CDR1 SGHNT, CDR2 YYREEE (reference sequence). V was cut by 7 bases and J by 3 bases, with 12 bases left in between. The CDR3 length is 13 residues. DNA of the CDR3: TGTGCCAGCCGTCAGGGTGTAACAGATACGCAGTATTTT. It translates to CASRQGVTDTQYF.

This chain uses TRBV5-8 with TRBJ1-4; possibly TRBD1 for D (5 bases). Between the trimmed V and J ends, which lost 7 bases and 7 bases, there was a span of 17 bases. The CDR3 extends over 14 amino acids. The germline V gene encodes CDR1 SGHTS and CDR2 YDEGEE. CDR3 region: CASGLVLGPEKLFF. The CDR3 bases are TGTGCCAGCGGTCTTGTTCTGGGGCCTGAAAAACTGTTTTTT.

The chain is built from TRBV7-9 and TRBJ2-7; 11 bases are shared with TRBD2. J lost 5 bases, V lost 5 bases, and 8 bases had no gene match. The length of the CDR3 is 15 residues. Germline lookup yields CDR1 SEHNR and CDR2 FQNEAQ (reference sequence). The CDR3 bases are TGTGCCAGCAGCCAAGGGCGACTAGCGGGAAACGAGCAGTACTTC. Encoded protein: CASSQGRLAGNEQYF.

This chain connects TRBV7-2 to TRBJ2-3; D remains unclear. Germline V CDR1 and CDR2: SGHTA, FQGNSA. Trimming removed 2 bases at V and 3 bases at J, with 9 bases between. CDR3 length equals 14 residues. As DNA, the CDR3 is TGTGCCAGCAGCTTATGGCAGTCTACAGATACGCAGTATTTT. It is translated as CASSLWQSTDTQYF. The full variable domain, completed using reference TRBV7-2 and TRBJ2-3, is GAGVSQSPSNKVTEKGKDVELRCDPISGHTALYWYRQSLGQGLEFLIYFQGNSAPDKSGLPSDRFSAERTGGSVSTLTIQRTQQEDSAVYLCASSLWQSTDTQYFGPGTRLTVL.

This chain connects TRBV28 to TRBJ1-5, with a possible D match to TRBD1 (5 bases). This CDR3 has 13 residues. V was cut by 5 bases and J by 11 bases, with 16 bases left in between. The V gene's germline CDR1 is MDHEN and CDR2 SYDVKM. CDR3: CASSPGTARAQHF. The CDR3 DNA reads TGTGCCAGCAGTCCGGGGACGGCAAGGGCCCAGCATTTT.

The V gene is TRBV5-4, the J gene TRBJ1-5, with D possibly matching TRBD1 (5 bases). This CDR3 is built from 14 residues. With 5 bases removed from V and 6 bases from J, the gap between germline ends came to 15 bases. Germline V gene sequence: CDR1 SGHNT, CDR2 YYREEE (reference sequence). The CDR3 loop is CASSSGLASQPQHF. The DNA of the CDR3 is TGTGCCAGCAGTTCGGGGCTGGCTAGTCAGCCCCAGCATTTT.

V is TRBV11-2 and J is TRBJ1-1; D gene ambiguous. Trimming shortened V by 0 bases and J by 3 bases, and 11 bases separated the two germline ends. The germline gives CDR1 SGHAT, CDR2 FQNNGV. This CDR3 has 15 amino acids. This CDR3 reads CASSLDLGGHTEAFF. The CDR3 nucleotides read TGTGCCAGCAGCTTAGATCTAGGCGGGCACACTGAAGCTTTCTTT.

The chain links TRBV28 to TRBJ1-5; possibly TRBD1 for D (5 bases). The CDR3 contains 11 residues. V was cut by 6 bases and J by 9 bases, with 9 bases left in between. Germline loops: CDR1 MDHEN, CDR2 SYDVKM. The CDR3 DNA reads TGTGCCAGCAGGTGGGGGGGGCCCCAGCATTTT. Its translation is CASRWGGPQHF.

There are a few counts of this clone. CDR3 residues: CAWSRAGLLKTEAFF. As DNA, the CDR3 is TGTGCCTGGAGTAGGGCAGGTCTTTTAAAAACTGAAGCTTTCTTT. The chain combines TRBV30 with TRBJ1-1; no reliable D call. Germline V lookup: CDR1 GTSNPN, CDR2 SVGIG (reference sequence). V was cut by 2 bases and J by 5 bases, with 18 bases left in between. The CDR3 length is 15 residues.

A note on this clone: Other DNA sequences in this sample translate to the same CDR3. The chain links TRBV18 to TRBJ1-1; D is undetermined. V was trimmed by 2 bases and J by 4 bases, leaving 8 bases between them. CDR3 length: 13 amino acids. Germline V gene sequence: CDR1 KGHSH, CDR2 LQKENI. This CDR3 reads CASSPGVGTEAFF. For the CDR3, the DNA is TGTGCCAGCTCACCAGGGGTCGGCACTGAAGCTTTCTTT.

The V call is TRBV5-1, the J call TRBJ2-2, with 10 bases that match TRBD1. The CDR3 consists of 15 residues. With V trimmed by 3 bases and J by 4 bases, 3 bases remained unmatched. CDR1 is SGHRS and CDR2 is YFSETQ in the germline V gene. The DNA of the CDR3 is TGCGCCAGCAGCTCCGGGACAGGGGTCACCGGGGAGCTGTTTTTT. Encoded protein: CASSSGTGVTGELFF.

This chain connects TRBV5-1 to TRBJ1-1, with D hard to call. Germline V gene data show CDR1 as SGHRS and CDR2 as YFSETQ. The length of the CDR3 is 13 residues. V was trimmed by 7 bases and J by 1 base, leaving 11 bases between them. The CDR3 sequence: CASRTAGNTEAFF. The CDR3 region has the DNA TGCGCCAGCCGTACGGCGGGGAACACTGAAGCTTTCTTT.

V gene TRBV2 combines with J gene TRBJ2-4; D call uncertain. This CDR3 is 12 amino acids long. Trimming shortened V by 6 bases and J by 8 bases, and 11 bases separated the two germline ends. Germline V gene lookup returns CDR1 SNHLY and CDR2 FYNNEI. CDR3 residues: CASSSDRDIQYF. The CDR3 coding sequence is TGTGCCAGCAGCTCGGATCGGGACATTCAGTACTTC. Using reference TRBV2 and TRBJ2-4 for the parts outside the CDR3, the full variable domain is EPEVTQTPSHQVTQMGQEVILRCVPISNHLYFYWYRQILGQKVEFLVSFYNNEISEKSEIFDDQFSVERPDGSNFTLKIRSTKLEDSAMYFCASSSDRDIQYFGAGTRLSVL.

The chain has TRBV9 and TRBJ2-5, with 10 nucleotides matching TRBD2. This CDR3 is 17 amino acids long. Per germline, CDR1 SGDLS and CDR2 YYNGEE. Losses at the gene ends were 0 bases for V and 3 bases for J; bases not matched to a gene: 8. The CDR3 DNA follows: TGTGCCAGCAGCGTAGGGTTAGCGGGAGGAAGGGAAGAGACCCAGTACTTC. Protein product: CASSVGLAGGREETQYF.

The rearrangement joins TRBV7-2 to TRBJ2-7; TRBD2 matches 9 bases. The J segment lost 7 bases and the V segment lost 5 bases, leaving 6 bases of the junction unmatched. The V gene's germline CDR1 is SGHTA and CDR2 FQGNSA. CDR3 size: 13 residues. The CDR3 is CASSPGTSWEQYF. The CDR3 bases are TGTGCCAGCAGCCCGGGGACTAGCTGGGAGCAGTACTTC.

The gene calls are TRBV7-9 and TRBJ1-5; D not resolved. V was cut by 4 bases and J by 6 bases, with 10 bases left in between. The germline V gene has CDR1 SEHNR and CDR2 FQNEAQ (reference sequence). The CDR3 totals 13 residues. CDR3 DNA: TGTGCCAGCAGCTACCAGGCGGGTCAGCCCCAGCATTTT. Residues: CASSYQAGQPQHF.

Comments on this clone: This sample includes further DNA sequences coding for the same CDR3. The CDR3 is CAWSTGLSGNTIYF. The CDR3 DNA reads as TGTGCCTGGAGTACGGGCCTCTCTGGAAACACCATATATTTT. The gene calls are TRBV30 and TRBJ1-3; no clear D gene. V lost 2 bases, J lost 0 bases, and 8 bases lay in between. This CDR3 is built from 14 residues. CDR1 GTSNPN and CDR2 SVGIG come from the germline V gene (reference sequence). The full variable domain, with the rest looked up from reference TRBV30 and TRBJ1-3, is SQTIHQWPATLVQPVGSPLSLECTVEGTSNPNLYWYRQAAGRGLQLLFYSVGIGQISSEVPQNLSASRPQDRQFILSSKKLLLSDSGFYLCAWSTGLSGNTIYFGEGSWLTVV.

The sample holds one count of this clone. The rearrangement links TRBV5-1 to TRBJ2-7; TRBD2 aligns across 7 bases. Germline loops: CDR1 SGHRS, CDR2 YFSETQ. With V trimmed by 2 bases and J by 3 bases, 11 bases remained unmatched. CDR3 length: 16 amino acids. The CDR3 sequence: CASSFLNRGGSYEQYF. The CDR3 nucleotides are TGCGCCAGCAGCTTCCTAAACCGGGGCGGGAGCTACGAGCAGTACTTC.

This clone was detected many times. This chain joins TRBV10-3 and TRBJ1-5; D not certain. This CDR3 spans 12 amino acids. Germline V CDR1 and CDR2: ENHRY, SYGVKD. The germline V and J ends were trimmed by 2 bases and 6 bases, with 5 bases remaining between them. The CDR3 DNA reads TGTGCCATCAGTGAGCAGAGTCAGCCCCAGCATTTT. This sequence encodes CAISEQSQPQHF.

The rearrangement links TRBV6-1 to TRBJ2-1; D is tentatively TRBD1 or TRBD2 (6 bases each). Trimming took off 3 bases at V and 2 bases at J, with 11 bases between the two ends. Germline CDR1 is MNHNS and CDR2 is SASEGT. The CDR3 is 15 residues long. CDR3 coding DNA: TGTGCCAGCAGTGAGGAGGGGGTGACCTACAATGAGCAGTTCTTC. It yields the protein CASSEEGVTYNEQFF.

The V and J genes are TRBV19 and TRBJ1-3; 7 bases map to TRBD1. Looked up from germline, CDR1 is LNHDA and CDR2 is SQIVND (reference sequence). The junction had 8 bases not matched to a gene; V was cut back by 3 bases and J by 0 bases. There are 17 residues in the CDR3. The CDR3 nucleotides are TGTGCCAGTAGTATTCTATCGGGACAGCGCTCTGGAAACACCATATATTTT. The encoded protein is CASSILSGQRSGNTIYF.

CDR3 amino acids: CAWRGGINEKLFF. The CDR3 region has the DNA TGTGCCTGGAGGGGGGGGATTAATGAAAAACTGTTTTTT. The J gene is TRBJ1-4, the V gene TRBV30, with D tentatively TRBD1 (5 bases). V dropped 3 bases and J dropped 4 bases, with 9 bases sitting between them. Per the germline V gene, CDR1 is GTSNPN and CDR2 is SVGIG (reference sequence). The CDR3 runs 13 residues.

This chain connects TRBV30 to TRBJ1-2; D gene ambiguous. CDR3 size: 12 residues. V was cut by 5 bases and J by 4 bases, with 11 bases left in between. CDR1 and CDR2 from the germline V gene are GTSNPN and SVGIG (reference sequence). CDR3 region: CAWLDGGYGYTF. In nucleotides, the CDR3 is TGTGCCTGGCTGGACGGCGGCTATGGCTACACCTTC. The full variable domain, rest sourced from reference TRBV30 and TRBJ1-2, is SQTIHQWPATLVQPVGSPLSLECTVEGTSNPNLYWYRQAAGRGLQLLFYSVGIGQISSEVPQNLSASRPQDRQFILSSKKLLLSDSGFYLCAWLDGGYGYTFGSGTRLTVV.

This chain uses TRBV6-5 with TRBJ2-5; D unclear. CDR3 length: 12 amino acids. V gave up 1 base and J gave up 4 bases, with 4 bases separating them. The germline V gene has CDR1 MNHEY and CDR2 SVGAGI. The CDR3 sequence: CASSYYGETQYF. CDR3 DNA: TGTGCCAGCAGTTACTATGGAGAGACCCAGTACTTC.

The table lists this clone with a count of one. The chain has TRBV6-5 and TRBJ1-2, with 8 positions matching TRBD1. V gave up 8 bases and J gave up 5 bases; unmatched junction bases: 10. The CDR3 spans 14 residues. In germline, CDR1 is MNHEY, CDR2 SVGAGI. CDR3 sequence reads: CASADRDGVYGYTF. Here the CDR3 DNA reads TGTGCCAGCGCGGACAGGGACGGGGTTTATGGCTACACCTTC.

The chain recombines TRBV5-6 with TRBJ2-7, with 7 bases matching TRBD2. J was trimmed by 4 bases and V by 0 bases; bases with no gene match: 1. Germline CDR1 and CDR2: SGHDT and YYEEEE. The CDR3 has 13 residues. The CDR3 DNA is TGTGCCAGCAGCTTGGCACTAGCGTACGAGCAGTACTTC. Protein product: CASSLALAYEQYF. Full variable domain (rest looked up from reference TRBV5-6 and TRBJ2-7): DAGVTQSPTHLIKTRGQQVTLRCSPKSGHDTVSWYQQALGQGPQFIFQYYEEEERQRGNFPDRFSGHQFPNYSSELNVNALLLGDSALYLCASSLALAYEQYFGPGTRLTVT.

Here the CDR3 DNA reads TGTGCCACCAGCAGAGCCCATGTGCCCCTAGGTGGCTACACCTTC. Translating gives CATSRAHVPLGGYTF. The chain is built from TRBV15 and TRBJ1-2; D unclear. This CDR3 contains 15 residues. Trimming removed 1 base at V and 7 bases at J, with 16 bases between. Germline V gene lookup returns CDR1 LNHNV and CDR2 YYDKDF (reference sequence).

The rearrangement uses TRBV6-6 and TRBJ1-5; 10 bases map to TRBD1. Germline V gene data show CDR1 as MNHNY and CDR2 as SVGAGI (reference sequence). Trimming took 6 bases from V and 5 from J; bases not matched to a gene: 7. CDR3 size: 15 residues. Here the CDR3 reads CASSPTGGFDQPQHF. The DNA for the CDR3 is TGTGCCAGCAGCCCGACAGGGGGCTTCGATCAGCCCCAGCATTTT.

The chain links TRBV5-5 to TRBJ2-7, with D perhaps TRBD1 (6 bases). The CDR3 consists of 15 residues. CDR1 is SGHKS, CDR2 YYEKEE, per germline (reference sequence). V shed 5 bases and J shed 0 bases, with 15 bases lying between them. The CDR3 is CASSEQGSSSYEQYF. CDR3 DNA sequence: TGTGCCAGCAGTGAACAGGGCTCCTCCTCCTACGAGCAGTACTTC.

V usage is TRBV5-4 and J usage is TRBJ1-2; TRBD1 is a possible D gene (6 bases). Looked up from germline, CDR1 is SGHNT and CDR2 is YYREEE (reference sequence). Trimming took off 3 bases at V and 8 bases at J, with 14 bases between the two ends. CDR3 length: 13 residues. The CDR3 loop is CASSSTGYQGYTF. The CDR3 DNA reads TGTGCCAGCAGCTCCACAGGGTATCAGGGCTACACCTTC.